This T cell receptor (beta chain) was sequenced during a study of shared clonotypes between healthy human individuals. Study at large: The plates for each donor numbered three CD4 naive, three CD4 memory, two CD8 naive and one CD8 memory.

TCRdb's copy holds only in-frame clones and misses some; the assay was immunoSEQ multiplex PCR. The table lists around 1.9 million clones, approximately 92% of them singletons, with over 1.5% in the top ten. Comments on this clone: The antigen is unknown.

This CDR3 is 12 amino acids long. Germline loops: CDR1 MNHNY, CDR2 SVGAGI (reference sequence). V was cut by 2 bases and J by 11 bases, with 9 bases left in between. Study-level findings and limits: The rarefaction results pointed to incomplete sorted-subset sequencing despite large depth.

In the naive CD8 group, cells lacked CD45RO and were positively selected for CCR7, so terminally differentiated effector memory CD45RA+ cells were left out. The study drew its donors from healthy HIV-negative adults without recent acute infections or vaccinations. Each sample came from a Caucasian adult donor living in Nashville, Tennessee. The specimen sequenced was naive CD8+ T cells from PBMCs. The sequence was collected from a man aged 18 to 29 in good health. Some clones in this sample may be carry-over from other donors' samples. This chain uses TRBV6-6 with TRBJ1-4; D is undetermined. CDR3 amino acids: CASSYPLEKLFF. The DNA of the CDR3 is TGTGCCAGCAGTTACCCCCTTGAGAAACTGTTTTTT.